These T cell receptor beta chains were read from a single sample in a study of blood T cell repertoires in COVID-19. Some clones are missing from TCRdb's copy, which holds only in-frame ones; the method was immunoSEQ multiplex PCR. The sample carries roughly 70,000 clones, 70% to 90% recorded once. Material for sequencing was peripheral blood. Receptors originate from a human donor in a cohort sampled during active COVID-19. The CDR3 runs from the conserved cysteine through the conserved F or W. A D gene is named only where the DNA matches it firmly. Not every row has a clone size; where given, it reads once, few, many or a size class.

d_call j_call clone_size v_call cdr3_aa cdr3_nt
- TRBJ2-3 - TRBV10-3 CAIGAASTDTQYF TGTGCCATCGGGGCCGCTAGCACAGATACGCAGTATTTT
- TRBJ1-5 - TRBV28 CASSFFGDQPQHF TGTGCCAGCAGTTTCTTCGGGGATCAGCCCCAGCATTTT
- TRBJ2-3 - TRBV7-3 CASSPHGPSALDTQYF TGTGCCAGCAGCCCCCACGGGCCTAGCGCCCTAGATACGCAGTATTTT
TRBD2 TRBJ2-1 - TRBV20-1 CSASLAGGTLPNEQFF TGCAGTGCTAGTTTAGCGGGAGGAACCCTCCCCAATGAGCAGTTCTTC
- TRBJ1-1 - TRBV5-6 CASSLMGLLGQNTEAFF TGTGCCAGCAGCTTGATGGGACTGCTTGGACAGAACACTGAAGCTTTCTTT
- TRBJ2-2 - TRBV7-9 CASSLALGGTGELFF TGTGCCAGCAGCTTAGCGTTGGGGGGCACCGGGGAGCTGTTTTTT
- TRBJ2-5 - TRBV5-1 CASSLAKGQETQYF TGCGCCAGCAGCTTGGCCAAGGGGCAAGAGACCCAGTACTTC
- TRBJ2-4 - TRBV7-9 CASSLLGAKNIQYF TGTGCCAGCAGCTTACTAGGAGCCAAAAACATTCAGTACTTC
TRBD2 TRBJ2-1 - TRBV9 CASSPHYAGVNNEQFF TGTGCCAGCAGTCCTCACTATGCGGGAGTGAACAATGAGCAGTTCTTC
TRBD1 TRBJ1-1 - TRBV2 CASRAYPLPGQGLSTEAFF TGTGCCAGCAGAGCTTACCCTCTTCCGGGACAGGGATTGAGCACTGAAGCTTTCTTT
- TRBJ2-2 - TRBV6-1 CASSVRQDTGELFF TGTGCCAGCAGTGTTCGACAAGACACCGGGGAGCTGTTTTTT
TRBD2 TRBJ2-3 - TRBV5-4 CASTAGVSTDTQYF TGTGCCAGCACTGCGGGAGTCAGCACAGATACGCAGTATTTT
- TRBJ2-5 - TRBV30 CAWSERRETQYF TGTGCCTGGAGTGAGAGGCGGGAGACCCAGTACTTC
TRBD2 TRBJ2-2 - TRBV11-2 CASSRGRGDTGELFF TGTGCCAGCAGCCGTGGGCGGGGGGACACCGGGGAGCTGTTTTTT
- TRBJ1-1 - TRBV6-5 CASTRTENTEAFF TGTGCCAGCACGCGGACAGAGAACACTGAAGCTTTCTTT
- TRBJ1-1 - TRBV18 CASSATLADTEAFF TGTGCCAGCTCAGCGACCCTGGCGGACACTGAAGCTTTCTTT
TRBD1 TRBJ1-5 - TRBV6-6 CASSFTGGDSNQPQHF TGTGCCAGCAGTTTTACAGGGGGTGATAGCAATCAGCCCCAGCATTTT
- TRBJ2-1 - TRBV7-2 CASSPGGNEQFF TGTGCCAGCAGCCCCGGGGGAAATGAGCAGTTCTTC
TRBD1 TRBJ2-7 - TRBV27 CASSPYWTGVGLRSYEQYF TGTGCCAGCAGCCCTTACTGGACAGGGGTAGGCTTACGCTCCTACGAGCAGTACTTC
TRBD2 TRBJ2-3 - TRBV29-1 CSVGLHRTSMTSTDTQYF TGCAGCGTTGGGTTACACCGGACTAGTATGACGAGCACAGATACGCAGTATTTT
- TRBJ1-6 - TRBV28 CASSSSGAYNSPLHF TGTGCCAGCAGTTCCTCAGGGGCCTATAATTCACCCCTCCACTTT
- TRBJ2-2 - TRBV6-1 CASSEARPGTGELFF TGTGCCAGCAGTGAAGCAAGGCCGGGCACCGGGGAGCTGTTTTTT
- TRBJ2-6 - TRBV11-3 CASSRDGVTGANVLTF TGTGCCAGCAGCCGGGATGGGGTAACTGGGGCCAACGTCCTGACTTTC
TRBD2 TRBJ2-1 - TRBV9 CASSVRLGGSYNEQFF TGTGCCAGCAGCGTCCGTCTGGGGGGGTCCTACAATGAGCAGTTCTTC
TRBD1 TRBJ1-3 - TRBV28 CASSSPTGPPGNTIYF TGTGCCAGCAGTTCACCGACAGGGCCTCCTGGAAACACCATATATTTT
- TRBJ2-7 - TRBV7-2 CASSLVGSRHEQYF TGTGCCAGCAGCTTAGTCGGGAGTCGCCACGAGCAGTACTTC
TRBD2 TRBJ2-5 - TRBV9 CASSVGLAGGETQYF TGTGCCAGCAGCGTGGGACTAGCGGGAGGAGAGACCCAGTACTTC
TRBD2 TRBJ2-2 - TRBV7-9 CASSPDWRRGTGELFF TGTGCCAGCAGCCCCGACTGGCGGCGGGGGACCGGGGAGCTGTTTTTT
TRBD2 TRBJ2-7 - TRBV18 CASSPRGGSSYEQYF TGTGCCAGCTCACCACGGGGGGGGAGCTCCTACGAGCAGTACTTC
- TRBJ1-1 - TRBV5-6 CASSLATAWGDTEAFF TGTGCCAGCAGCTTGGCCACCGCGTGGGGGGACACTGAAGCTTTCTTT
- TRBJ2-5 once TRBV24-1 CATSDRDSQETQYF TGTGCCACCAGTGACCGCGACAGTCAAGAGACCCAGTACTTC
- TRBJ1-6 - TRBV18 CASRVSENSPLHF TGTGCCAGCCGTGTAAGCGAAAATTCACCCCTCCACTTT
- TRBJ2-2 - TRBV28 CASSRYGELFF TGTGCCAGCAGTCGGTACGGGGAGCTGTTTTTT
TRBD1 TRBJ1-5 once TRBV7-9 CASSADRVDQPQHF TGTGCCAGCAGCGCTGACAGGGTAGATCAGCCCCAGCATTTT
TRBD2 TRBJ2-3 - TRBV15 CATSRLAGDADTQYF TGTGCCACCAGCAGACTAGCGGGAGATGCAGATACGCAGTATTTT
- TRBJ2-6 - TRBV7-5 CVRRLGDRGRGSGANVLTF TGTGTCAGAAGATTAGGGGACAGGGGTAGGGGCTCTGGGGCCAACGTCCTGACTTTC
- TRBJ1-2 once TRBV4-2 CASSQVGDPPNYGYTF TGTGCCAGCAGCCAAGTGGGCGATCCCCCGAACTATGGCTACACCTTC
TRBD1 TRBJ1-6 - TRBV10-2 CASSAQGGSPLHF TGCGCCAGCAGTGCACAGGGGGGTTCACCCCTCCACTTT
TRBD1 TRBJ1-1 few TRBV25-1 CASSSWDRVAFF TGTGCCAGCAGTTCCTGGGACAGGGTTGCTTTCTTT
TRBD2 TRBJ2-1 - TRBV4-1 CASSPFSGRTTQNEQFF TGCGCCAGCAGCCCATTTAGCGGGAGGACCACTCAAAATGAGCAGTTCTTC
- TRBJ2-6 - TRBV5-1 CASSLADSPGANVLTF TGCGCCAGCAGCTTGGCGGACAGCCCTGGGGCCAACGTCCTGACTTTC
- TRBJ2-3 - TRBV27 CASSQVLAVWADTQYF TGTGCCAGCAGTCAAGTACTAGCCGTTTGGGCAGATACGCAGTATTTT
TRBD1 TRBJ1-1 - TRBV30 CAWSDRDTEAFF TGTGCCTGGTCGGACAGGGACACTGAAGCTTTCTTT
- TRBJ2-1 - TRBV10-1 CASSEQGASGNEQFF TGCGCCAGCAGTGAGCAAGGGGCGTCCGGCAATGAGCAGTTCTTC
- TRBJ2-1 - TRBV7-6 CASTREQFF TGTGCCAGCACCCGTGAGCAGTTCTTC
- TRBJ1-2 - TRBV5-5 CASSFRQGGYTF TGTGCCAGCAGCTTCCGGCAGGGAGGCTACACCTTC
- TRBJ2-7 few TRBV28 CASSFAYEQYF TGTGCCAGCAGTTTCGCCTACGAGCAGTACTTC
- TRBJ2-3 - TRBV7-3 CASSLTAMSDTQYF TGTGCCAGCAGCTTAACGGCAATGTCAGATACGCAGTATTTT
- TRBJ1-2 once TRBV28 CASGLQGSYGYTF TGTGCCAGCGGGTTGCAGGGGTCATATGGCTACACCTTC
- TRBJ2-1 - TRBV5-4 CASSLPAAQYNEQFF TGTGCCAGCAGCTTGCCAGCGGCCCAGTACAATGAGCAGTTCTTC
- TRBJ1-5 - TRBV15 CATSRGVSGLGQPQHF TGTGCCACCAGCAGAGGGGTTTCAGGGTTGGGACAGCCCCAGCATTTT
- TRBJ2-5 - TRBV11-2 CASSPNPVQETQYF TGTGCCAGCAGCCCGAACCCGGTCCAAGAGACCCAGTACTTC
- TRBJ2-1 - TRBV24-1 CATSDGGRYNEQFF TGTGCCACCAGTGACGGGGGTAGGTACAATGAGCAGTTCTTC